The 4 T cell receptor beta chains below were found in one sample sequenced in a study of siplizumab effects on memory and regulatory T cells. The protocol was immunoSEQ multiplex PCR, while the TCRdb copy is restricted to in-frame clones and leaves out a portion. The sample has 110,000 or so clones, roughly 95% seen once. Sample: non-Treg CD4+ T cells sorted from blood. These receptors were obtained from a human donor in good health.

This clone was found a few times. The rearrangement links TRBV9 to TRBJ1-6; 12 bases match TRBD1. Unmatched junction bases numbered 4, after V lost 3 bases and J lost 9 bases. Germline CDR1 reads SGDLS; CDR2 reads YYNGEE. The CDR3 length is 15 residues. CDR3 bases: TGTGCCAGCAGCGCTGGGACAGGGGGCGGTTCACCCCTCCACTTT. This codes for CASSAGTGGGSPLHF.

The rearrangement uses TRBV18 and TRBJ1-3, with 7 bases that match TRBD1. V gave up 5 bases and J gave up 4 bases; unmatched junction bases: 5. CDR1 is KGHSH, CDR2 LQKENI, per germline. The CDR3 sequence is 14 residues long. DNA of the CDR3: TGTGCCAGCTCAACCCCGGGACAGGGAAACACCATATATTTT. This gives the protein CASSTPGQGNTIYF.

In its sample, this clone was seen a few times. V gene TRBV4-1 combines with J gene TRBJ1-4; D remains unclear. This CDR3 region has 15 residues. Trimming cost V 0 bases and J 0 bases, with 5 bases left between them. Looked up from germline, CDR1 is MGHRA and CDR2 is YSYEKL. In DNA form, the CDR3 reads TGCGCCAGCAGCCAAGAGGCCGCAACTAATGAAAAACTGTTTTTT. Protein sequence: CASSQEAATNEKLFF.

The V gene is TRBV7-6, the J gene TRBJ2-5; 7 bases match TRBD2. With 4 bases clipped from V and 2 bases from J, the junction kept 13 bases outside the gene matches. This CDR3 region has 17 residues. Germline V gene lookup returns CDR1 SGHVS and CDR2 FNYEAQ. CDR3 nucleotide sequence: TGTGCCAGCAGCTCCCGATGGGCAGCGGGGCTTCAAGAGACCCAGTACTTC. This translates into CASSSRWAAGLQETQYF.